This T cell receptor (beta chain) was found in a study of response to subunit inactivated influenza vaccine. General observations from the study: Authors proposed each seasonal influenza vaccination draws in few new T cells.

A remark on this clonotype: Its matching antigen is unknown.

TCRdb reprocessed the RT-PCR reads via MiXCR and lists one record per CDR3 protein. The table includes about 570,000 distinct CDR3 sequences, about 11% detected once. With V trimmed by 2 bases and J by 4 bases, 9 bases remained unmatched. Germline-derived CDR1 and CDR2 are DFQATT and SNEGSKA (reference sequence). The CDR3 covers 15 residues. The sequencing used PBMCs from blood, collected on the day of vaccination. This chain uses TRBV20-1 with TRBJ2-5; 8 bases are a match to TRBD2. The clonotype was recovered from a man in his forties or fifties who received an inactivated influenza vaccine. The CDR3 protein is CSARLSGRGAETQYF. In DNA, the CDR3 is TGCAGTGCTAGACTCAGCGGGAGAGGAGCAGAGACCCAGTACTTC.